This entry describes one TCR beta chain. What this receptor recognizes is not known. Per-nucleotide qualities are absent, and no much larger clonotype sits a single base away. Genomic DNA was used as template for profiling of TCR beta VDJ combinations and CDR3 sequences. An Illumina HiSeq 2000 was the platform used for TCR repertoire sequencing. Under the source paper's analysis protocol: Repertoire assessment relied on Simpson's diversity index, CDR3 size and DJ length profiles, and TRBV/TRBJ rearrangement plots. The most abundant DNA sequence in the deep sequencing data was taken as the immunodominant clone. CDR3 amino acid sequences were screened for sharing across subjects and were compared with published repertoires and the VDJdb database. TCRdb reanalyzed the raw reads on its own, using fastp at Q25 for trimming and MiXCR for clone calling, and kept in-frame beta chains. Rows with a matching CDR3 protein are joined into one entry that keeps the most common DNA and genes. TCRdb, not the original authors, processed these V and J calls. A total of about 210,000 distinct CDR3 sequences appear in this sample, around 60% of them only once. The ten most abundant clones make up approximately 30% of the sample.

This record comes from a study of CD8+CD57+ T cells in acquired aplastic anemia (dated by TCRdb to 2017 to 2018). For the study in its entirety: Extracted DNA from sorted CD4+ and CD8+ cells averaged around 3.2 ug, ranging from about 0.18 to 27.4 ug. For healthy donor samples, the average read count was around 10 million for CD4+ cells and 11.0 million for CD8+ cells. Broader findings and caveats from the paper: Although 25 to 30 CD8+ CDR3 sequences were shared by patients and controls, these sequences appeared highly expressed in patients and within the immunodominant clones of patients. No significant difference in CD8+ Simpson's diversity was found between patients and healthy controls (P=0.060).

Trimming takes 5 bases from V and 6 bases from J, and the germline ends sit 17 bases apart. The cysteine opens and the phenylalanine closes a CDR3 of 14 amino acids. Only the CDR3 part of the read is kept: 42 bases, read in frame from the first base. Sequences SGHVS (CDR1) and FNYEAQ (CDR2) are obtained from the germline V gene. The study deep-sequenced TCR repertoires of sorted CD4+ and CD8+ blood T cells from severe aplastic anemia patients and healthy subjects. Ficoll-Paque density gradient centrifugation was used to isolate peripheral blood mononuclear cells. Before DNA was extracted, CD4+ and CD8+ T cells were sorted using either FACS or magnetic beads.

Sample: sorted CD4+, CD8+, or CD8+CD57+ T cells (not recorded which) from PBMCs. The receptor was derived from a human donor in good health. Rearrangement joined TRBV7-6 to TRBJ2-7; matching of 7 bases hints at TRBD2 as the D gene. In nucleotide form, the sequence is TGTGCCAGCAGCGAGGGGGAGGGTCCCCGCGAGCAGTACTTC. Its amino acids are CASSEGEGPREQYF.